The next 2 T cell receptor beta chains were all read from a single sample in a study of cytomegalovirus exposure and HLA in healthy donors. Using immunoSEQ multiplex PCR, the repertoire was profiled, and TCRdb retains in-frame clones only, with some absent. The data show approximately 39,000 clones, with 90% to 95% seen just once and about 3.5% held by the top ten. The sample comprised PBMCs. These receptors came from a man in his late teens or twenties in good health and CMV-seronegative.

V and J are TRBV9 and TRBJ2-3, with 7 bases fitting TRBD1. Germline V gene sequence: CDR1 SGDLS, CDR2 YYNGEE. J was trimmed by 2 bases and V by 4 bases; bases with no gene match: 7. The CDR3 has 15 amino acids. DNA of the CDR3: TGTGCCAGCAGCTTGGGACAGAGTAACACAGATACGCAGTATTTT. Protein sequence: CASSLGQSNTDTQYF. The whole variable domain, remainder taken from reference TRBV9 and TRBJ2-3, is DSGVTQTPKHLITATGQRVTLRCSPRSGDLSVYWYQQSLDQGLQFLIQYYNGEERAKGNILERFSAQQFPDLHSELNLSSLELGDSALYFCASSLGQSNTDTQYFGPGTRLTVL.

This clone was seen once. J is TRBJ1-1 and V is TRBV29-1, with D unresolved. V was trimmed by 3 bases and J by 1 base, leaving 3 bases between them. The germline gives CDR1 SQVTM, CDR2 ANQGSEA. This CDR3 contains 11 residues. The CDR3 DNA follows: TGCAGCGTTGATAAGAACACTGAAGCTTTCTTT. Translated, it gives CSVDKNTEAFF.